Presented here are 20 T cell receptor beta chains from one specimen sequenced in a study of T-cell memory formation after mild COVID-19. TCRdb recomputed calls from the 5' RACE reads with MiXCR, one row per CDR3 protein. The sample has more than 250,000 distinct CDR3 sequences; around 15% are singletons. The sample comprised PBMCs or a T cell subset sorted from them (not recorded which). Receptors were obtained from a man between 18 and 29 years old who had mild COVID-19 (a few samples of this study predate the infection). Cell type and time point are not known.

This clonotype was counted a few times. The chain recombines TRBV25-1 with TRBJ1-6; D is unresolved. Per germline, CDR1 MGHDK and CDR2 SYGVNS. The CDR3 runs 12 residues. With 5 bases removed from V and 8 bases from J, the gap between germline ends came to 7 bases. CDR3 sequence: CASSLLYSPLHF. Here the CDR3 DNA reads TGTGCCAGCAGTCTCTTGTATTCACCCCTCCACTTT.

V and J are TRBV7-6 and TRBJ2-1, with unresolved D. This CDR3 comprises 13 residues. The V gene's germline CDR1 is SGHVS and CDR2 FNYEAQ. Between the trimmed V and J ends, which lost 6 bases and 6 bases, there was a span of 12 bases. The CDR3 loop reads CASRSLEANEQFF. The CDR3 DNA reads TGTGCCAGCAGATCACTGGAAGCCAATGAGCAGTTCTTC.

This clonotype was observed a handful of times. CDR3 loop: CASSYSGRGNQPQHF. CDR3 nucleotide sequence: TGTGCCAGCAGTTACTCGGGAAGGGGCAATCAGCCCCAGCATTTT. The chain has TRBV6-2 or TRBV6-3 and TRBJ1-5; no clear D. The germline V gene has CDR1 MNHEY and CDR2 SVGEGT. Trimming pared 0 bases from V and 2 bases from J, leaving 8 bases between. CDR3 length equals 15 residues.

A few counts support this clonotype. V is TRBV9 and J is TRBJ1-2; D not resolved. The germline V gene encodes CDR1 SGDLS and CDR2 YYNGEE. The CDR3 spans 14 residues. Trimming stripped 4 bases from V and 8 bases from J, with 18 bases between. CDR3 region: CASSPRGYSDGYTF. As DNA, the CDR3 is TGTGCCAGCAGCCCGCGGGGTTATTCGGACGGCTACACCTTC.

The CDR3 region has the DNA TGTGCCAGCAGCGTAGGACTAGCGGGCCACAATGAGCAGTTCTTC. This encodes CASSVGLAGHNEQFF. V is TRBV9 and J is TRBJ2-1, with 10 bases lining up with TRBD2. Germline CDR1 SGDLS, CDR2 YYNGEE. This CDR3 region has 15 residues. V dropped 0 bases and J dropped 5; count of bases not matched to a gene: 2.

The rearrangement uses TRBV12-5 and TRBJ2-2; D unclear. The V end was cut by 6 bases, the J end by 4 bases, with 21 bases between. Germline assignment: CDR1 LGHNT and CDR2 FRNRAP. The CDR3 contains 17 residues. CDR3 residues: CASGREYGNLITGELFF. In DNA, the CDR3 is TGTGCTAGTGGCAGAGAATATGGGAACTTAATCACCGGGGAGCTGTTTTTT.

The chain carries TRBV12-3 or TRBV12-4 and TRBJ2-6, with 8 bases that match TRBD1. The CDR3 runs 18 residues. The junction had 9 bases not matched to a gene; V was cut back by 5 bases and J by 0 bases. The chain's CDR3 is CASSPDRGKSSGANVLTF. Here the CDR3 DNA reads TGTGCCAGCAGTCCAGACAGGGGCAAGAGCTCTGGGGCCAACGTCCTGACTTTC.

This clonotype was seen a few times. V is TRBV12-3 or TRBV12-4 and J is TRBJ2-1; 8 nucleotides line up with TRBD1. J was trimmed by 6 bases and V by 2 bases; bases with no gene match: 6. The CDR3 has 15 residues. CDR3 loop: CASSLQDREVNEQFF. CDR3 DNA sequence: TGTGCCAGCAGTTTACAGGACAGGGAGGTCAATGAGCAGTTCTTC.

This clonotype appeared many times. The chain employs TRBV12-3 or TRBV12-4 and TRBJ2-5; D gene unclear. Between the trimmed V and J ends, which lost 4 bases and 3 bases, there was a span of 6 bases. The CDR3 runs to 12 residues. Written as DNA, the CDR3 is TGTGCCAGCAGTTCCGACGAAGAGACCCAGTACTTC. It yields the protein CASSSDEETQYF.

The chain combines TRBV28 with TRBJ2-3; tentatively, D is TRBD1 (5 bases). Trimming took 1 base from V and 6 from J, leaving 23 bases between them. In germline, CDR1 is MDHEN, CDR2 SYDVKM. The CDR3 is 18 residues long. CDR3 protein: CASSLSSRRALFGDTQYF. In DNA, the CDR3 is TGTGCCAGCAGTTTATCCTCGCGCAGGGCCCTCTTCGGGGATACGCAGTATTTT.

The chain couples TRBV5-1 to TRBJ1-2, with 8 bases matching TRBD1. Germline V CDR1 and CDR2: SGHRS, YFSETQ. The CDR3 covers 14 residues. The V segment lost 4 bases and the J segment 4 bases; nucleotides outside the gene matches: 6. DNA of the CDR3: TGCGCCAGCAGCGCTGGGACAGGATCCTATGGCTACACCTTC. Translating gives CASSAGTGSYGYTF. The whole variable domain, filled in from reference TRBV5-1 and TRBJ1-2, reads KAGVTQTPRYLIKTRGQQVTLSCSPISGHRSVSWYQQTPGQGLQFLFEYFSETQRNKGNFPGRFSGRQFSNSRSEMNVSTLELGDSALYLCASSAGTGSYGYTFGSGTRLTVV.

The rearrangement joins TRBV2 to TRBJ2-1; 8 bases are a match to TRBD1. This CDR3 contains 15 residues. With 3 bases clipped from V and 8 bases from J, the junction kept 9 bases outside the gene matches. The germline gives CDR1 SNHLY, CDR2 FYNNEI. CDR3 loop: CASSEQQGVGDEQFF. Written as DNA, the CDR3 is TGTGCCAGCAGTGAGCAACAGGGGGTTGGCGATGAGCAGTTCTTC. Filled out from reference TRBV2 and TRBJ2-1, the complete variable domain reads EPEVTQTPSHQVTQMGQEVILRCVPISNHLYFYWYRQILGQKVEFLVSFYNNEISEKSEIFDDQFSVERPDGSNFTLKIRSTKLEDSAMYFCASSEQQGVGDEQFFGPGTRLTVL.

The rearrangement links TRBV7-9 to TRBJ1-4; maybe TRBD1 (6 bases). The CDR3 has 14 residues. V was pared by 4 bases and J by 3 bases, with 9 bases between. The germline V gene encodes CDR1 SEHNR and CDR2 FQNEAQ (reference sequence). This CDR3 reads CASSWTVSNEKLFF. CDR3 sequence (DNA): TGTGCCAGCAGCTGGACAGTCTCTAATGAAAAACTGTTTTTT.

This clonotype was observed at least ten times. The rearrangement joins TRBV18 to TRBJ1-1, with 7 bases aligning to TRBD1. The CDR3 length is 14 residues. Unmatched junction bases numbered 5, after V lost 5 bases and J lost 2 bases. In germline, CDR1 is KGHSH, CDR2 LQKENI. The CDR3 DNA reads TGTGCCAGCTCAGCCGGGACAGATAACACTGAAGCTTTCTTT. Translated, it gives CASSAGTDNTEAFF.

The chain links TRBV4-3 to TRBJ2-1, with 8 bases that match TRBD2. CDR3 length equals 17 residues. Germline V CDR1 and CDR2: LGHNA, YSLEER. V trimming: 0 bases; J trimming: 4 bases; junction bases outside the gene matches: 8. The CDR3: CASSQDPSGGGYNEQFF. CDR3 DNA sequence: TGCGCCAGCAGCCAAGATCCAAGCGGGGGTGGATACAATGAGCAGTTCTTC.

The chain joins TRBV6-6 to TRBJ1-6; unclear D gene. The germline V and J ends were trimmed by 5 bases and 9 bases, with 11 bases remaining between them. The CDR3 has 13 amino acids. Germline V gene data show CDR1 as MNHNY and CDR2 as SVGAGI (reference sequence). CDR3 nucleotide sequence: TGTGCCAGCAGTCCGACGATTGGTTCACCCCTCCACTTT. Amino acid sequence: CASSPTIGSPLHF.

The chain carries TRBV29-1 and TRBJ1-1; 7 bases are a match to TRBD1. Looked up from germline, CDR1 is SQVTM and CDR2 is ANQGSEA. There are 14 residues in the CDR3. V shed 7 bases and J 0 bases; nucleotides not matched to a gene: 8. The chain's CDR3 is CSGATGWLNTEAFF. The CDR3 DNA is TGCAGCGGGGCGACAGGGTGGCTGAACACTGAAGCTTTCTTT.

The table lists this clonotype with a few counts. The rearrangement joins TRBV5-5 to TRBJ2-7; no firm D call. This CDR3 region has 14 residues. CDR1 is SGHKS and CDR2 is YYEKEE in the germline V gene (reference sequence). Deletions cut 3 bases from V and 3 bases from J, with 13 bases between. Written as DNA, the CDR3 is TGTGCCAGCAGCTCTGGGCTGATAAACTACGAGCAGTACTTC. Translated, it gives CASSSGLINYEQYF.

This sequence joins TRBV7-8 and TRBJ2-4; D remains unclear. Germline V gene sequence: CDR1 SGHVS, CDR2 FQNEAQ. The CDR3 totals 14 residues. The V gene lost 4 bases and the J gene lost 3 bases, with 10 bases spanning the gap. The CDR3 DNA reads TGTGCCAGCAGCTCGAATAGGGTCAAAAACATTCAGTACTTC. Protein product: CASSSNRVKNIQYF. Full variable domain (remainder filled in from reference TRBV7-8 and TRBJ2-4): GAGVSQSPRYKVAKRGQDVALRCDPISGHVSLFWYQQALGQGPEFLTYFQNEAQLDKSGLPSDRFFAERPEGSVSTLKIQRTQQEDSAVYLCASSSNRVKNIQYFGAGTRLSVL.

This clonotype came up a few times. The genes are TRBV7-2 and TRBJ2-5; no firm D call. Trimming left V 1 base short and J 4 bases short, with 7 bases between. This CDR3 is built from 13 residues. Germline CDR1 reads SGHTA; CDR2 reads FQGNSA. In nucleotides, the CDR3 is TGTGCCAGCAGCTTAGGTCCTCCAGAGACCCAGTACTTC. Its protein is CASSLGPPETQYF.